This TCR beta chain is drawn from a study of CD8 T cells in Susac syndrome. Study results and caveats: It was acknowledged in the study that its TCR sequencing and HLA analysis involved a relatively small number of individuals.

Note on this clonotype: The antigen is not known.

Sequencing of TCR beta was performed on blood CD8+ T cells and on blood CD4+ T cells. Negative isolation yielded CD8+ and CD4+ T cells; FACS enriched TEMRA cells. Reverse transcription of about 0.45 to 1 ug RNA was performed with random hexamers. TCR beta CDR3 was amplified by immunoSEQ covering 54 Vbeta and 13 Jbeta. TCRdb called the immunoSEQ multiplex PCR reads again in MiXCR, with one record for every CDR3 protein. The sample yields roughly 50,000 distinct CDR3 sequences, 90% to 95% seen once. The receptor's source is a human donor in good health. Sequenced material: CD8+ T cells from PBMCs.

The CDR3: CASRPGTFSYEQYF. CDR3 nucleotide sequence: TGTGCCAGCAGACCGGGGACATTTTCCTACGAGCAGTACTTC. The J gene is TRBJ2-7, the V gene TRBV28; a possible D gene is TRBD1 (6 bases). V lost 6 bases and J lost 1, with 13 bases in between. The germline V gene encodes CDR1 MDHEN and CDR2 SYDVKM. The CDR3 loop spans 14 amino acids.